The 18 T cell receptor beta chains below come from one sample, sequenced in a study of CDR3 diversity in severe acne. TCRdb analysed the PCR reads with MiXCR anew, one entry per CDR3 protein. This table holds over 70,000 distinct CDR3 sequences, around 49% found once. Material for sequencing was blood. These receptors were obtained from a male donor in good health, without acne.

This clonotype showed up many times. The chain joins TRBV25-1 to TRBJ1-5; 9 positions match TRBD1. With V trimmed by 5 bases and J by 3 bases, 5 bases remained unmatched. Germline assignment: CDR1 MGHDK and CDR2 SYGVNS. The CDR3 covers 15 residues. The CDR3 loop reads CASSLGTGNNQPQHF. CDR3 coding DNA: TGTGCCAGCAGTTTAGGGACAGGGAACAATCAGCCCCAGCATTTT.

This clonotype was counted a few times. V gene TRBV5-1 combines with J gene TRBJ2-6; TRBD1 matches 9 bases. The V and J ends lost 0 bases and 1 base, in that order; junction bases with no gene match: 5. The CDR3 spans 18 residues. Germline V gene data show CDR1 as SGHRS and CDR2 as YFSETQ. DNA of the CDR3: TGCGCCAGCAGCTTGGAACAGGGGGCGCGATCTGGGGCCAACGTCCTGACTTTC. It translates to CASSLEQGARSGANVLTF.

This clonotype was observed a few times. The chain is built from TRBV20-1 and TRBJ2-5; D is undetermined. Trimming shortened V by 2 bases and J by 2 bases, and 6 bases separated the two germline ends. The CDR3 sequence is 12 residues long. CDR1 is DFQATT, CDR2 SNEGSKA, per germline (reference sequence). The CDR3 region has the DNA TGCAGTGCTAGAAAAACGCAAGAGACCCAGTACTTC. Its protein product is CSARKTQETQYF.

Concerning this clonotype: This may arise from a read error, as a much more abundant clone is one base away. The chain recombines TRBV5-1 with TRBJ1-1; a weak D match, TRBD1 (5 bases). In germline, CDR1 is SGHRS, CDR2 YFSETQ. V gave up 0 bases and J gave up 9 bases, with 12 bases separating them. This CDR3 region has 13 residues. CDR3 residues: CASSLAGATKAFF. DNA of the CDR3: TGCGCCAGCAGCTTGGCTGGGGCGACTAAAGCTTTCTTT.

Many counts were recorded for this clonotype. This sequence joins TRBV15 and TRBJ2-7, with 8 bases matching TRBD2. Germline-derived CDR1 and CDR2 are LNHNV and YYDKDF (reference sequence). The CDR3 sequence is 13 residues long. V was clipped by 1 base and J by 6 bases; unmatched bases: 2. The CDR3 loop reads CATSRGLAREQYF. The DNA for the CDR3 is TGTGCCACCAGCAGAGGACTAGCGCGCGAGCAGTACTTC.

V and J are TRBV20-1 and TRBJ2-7; perhaps TRBD1 as D (5 bases). Trimming removed 3 bases at V and 1 base at J, with 10 bases between. The CDR3 totals 13 residues. Per germline, CDR1 DFQATT and CDR2 SNEGSKA (reference sequence). CDR3 DNA: TGCAGTGCTAGGAAGGCAGGGTCCTACGAGCAGTACTTC. Translated, it gives CSARKAGSYEQYF.

In this sample, this clonotype turned up once. The CDR3, as DNA: TGTGCCAGCAGAAACAGGGTATTTACTGAAGCTTTCTTT. Translating it yields CASRNRVFTEAFF. The chain is built from TRBV7-9 and TRBJ1-1; a possible D gene is TRBD1 (6 bases). The germline V and J ends were trimmed by 6 bases and 5 bases, with 13 bases remaining between them. Looked up from germline, CDR1 is SEHNR and CDR2 is FQNEAQ (reference sequence). The CDR3 length is 13 residues.

This clonotype was counted many times. The chain joins TRBV6-1 to TRBJ1-5; maybe TRBD1 (5 bases). Germline CDR1 and CDR2: MNHNS and SASEGT. CDR3 length: 14 residues. V lost 5 bases to trimming and J lost 3 bases, with 11 bases between them. The CDR3 region is CASSTDSFNQPQHF. The CDR3 nucleotides are TGTGCCAGCAGTACCGACAGCTTCAATCAGCCCCAGCATTTT.

The CDR3: CASSEGTKKTHEQYF. In DNA form, the CDR3 reads TGTGCCAGCAGTGAAGGTACCAAAAAAACCCACGAGCAGTACTTC. This chain uses TRBV2 with TRBJ2-7; D is ambiguous. From germline, CDR1 is SNHLY and CDR2 FYNNEI. V dropped 1 base and J dropped 5 bases, with 15 bases sitting between them. This CDR3 has 15 amino acids.

Points on this clonotype: The DNA is omitted, as the CDR3 cannot be located on it reliably, and the CDR3 follows TCRdb's listing. The chain has TRBV10-3 and TRBJ2-7; the table's D gene call, TRBD1, was not cross checked with the DNA. Germline lookup yields CDR1 ENHRY and CDR2 SYGVKD. A total of 17 residues make up the CDR3, ends included. CDR3 loop: CAICASSLVSGTYEQYF.

In its sample, this clonotype was seen once. The chain has TRBV6-5 and TRBJ2-7; a weak D match, TRBD1 (6 bases). The V end lost 2 bases, the J end lost 5 bases, and 19 bases lay between the germline ends. The CDR3 runs 16 residues. The germline CDR1 and CDR2 sequences are MNHEY and SVGAGI. CDR3 in DNA: TGTGCCAGCAGTTACAGGGCCAGGGGCTGGACGAACGAGCAGTACTTC. Encoded protein: CASSYRARGWTNEQYF.

The V and J genes are TRBV5-1 and TRBJ1-6; D is possibly TRBD1 (5 bases). There are 15 residues in the CDR3. Trimming stripped 4 bases from V and 8 bases from J, with 16 bases between. The germline V gene has CDR1 SGHRS and CDR2 YFSETQ. The CDR3 coding sequence is TGCGCCAGCAGCCCCCGTCTGGGAGGGGATTCACCCCTCCACTTT. It codes for CASSPRLGGDSPLHF.

This rearrangement joins TRBV5-1 to TRBJ1-2; possible D gene TRBD1, 5 bases. The ends were cut back, 4 bases at V and 7 bases at J, with 14 bases in the middle. Germline values: CDR1 SGHRS, CDR2 YFSETQ. CDR3 length equals 13 residues. In DNA form, the CDR3 reads TGCGCCAGCAGCCCTGACGGGACGGGTGGCTACACCTTC. Translated, it gives CASSPDGTGGYTF.

J is TRBJ2-7 and V is TRBV2; 8 positions match TRBD2. Germline CDR1 reads SNHLY; CDR2 reads FYNNEI. The junction had 12 bases not matched to a gene; V was cut back by 6 bases and J by 2 bases. The CDR3 runs 16 residues. CDR3 residues: CASSLGSGGATYEQYF. CDR3 sequence (DNA): TGTGCCAGCAGCCTAGGAAGCGGGGGTGCTACCTACGAGCAGTACTTC.

This clonotype was counted between two and nine times. The chain employs TRBV20-1 and TRBJ2-3; 7 nucleotides agree with TRBD2. V gave up 7 bases and J gave up 1 base; unmatched junction bases: 8. The CDR3 sequence is 14 residues long. Germline V gives CDR1 DFQATT, CDR2 SNEGSKA (reference sequence). The CDR3 sequence is CSVVPSGRTDTQYF. The CDR3 nucleotides read TGCAGTGTGGTGCCTAGCGGACGCACAGATACGCAGTATTTT.

About this clonotype: The junction departs from germline at one end; a sequencing error may be responsible. The chain carries TRBV29-1 and TRBJ2-7, with 7 bases identical to TRBD2. Germline V gene data show CDR1 as SQVTM and CDR2 as ANQGSEA. This CDR3 region has 14 residues. The CDR3 DNA follows: TGCAACGTTGCACCGGGACTATGCTCCTACGAGCAGTACTTC. This encodes CNVAPGLCSYEQYF.

The CDR3 is CASSPTAGEETQYF. CDR3 DNA sequence: TGTGCCAGCAGCCCAACCGCGGGGGAGGAGACCCAGTACTTC. The genes are TRBV7-9 and TRBJ2-5; 7 bases line up with TRBD2. This CDR3 is 14 amino acids long. The germline V gene has CDR1 SEHNR and CDR2 FQNEAQ (reference sequence). The J segment lost 5 bases and the V segment lost 5 bases, leaving 8 bases of the junction unmatched. Full variable domain (outside the CDR3, taken from reference TRBV7-9 and TRBJ2-5): DTGVSQNPRHKITKRGQNVTFRCDPISEHNRLYWYRQTLGQGPEFLTYFQNEAQLEKSRLLSDRFSAERPKGSFSTLEIQRTEQGDSAMYLCASSPTAGEETQYFGPGTRLLVL.

The chain carries TRBV20-1 and TRBJ2-7; 7 bases align to TRBD2. The CDR3 length is 14 residues. Trimming cost V 7 bases and J 0 bases; bases outside gene matches: 9. Looked up from germline, CDR1 is DFQATT and CDR2 is SNEGSKA (reference sequence). The CDR3 nucleotides read TGCAGTGGACTGCAGGGACTATGCTCCTACGAGCAGTACTTC. Protein product: CSGLQGLCSYEQYF.